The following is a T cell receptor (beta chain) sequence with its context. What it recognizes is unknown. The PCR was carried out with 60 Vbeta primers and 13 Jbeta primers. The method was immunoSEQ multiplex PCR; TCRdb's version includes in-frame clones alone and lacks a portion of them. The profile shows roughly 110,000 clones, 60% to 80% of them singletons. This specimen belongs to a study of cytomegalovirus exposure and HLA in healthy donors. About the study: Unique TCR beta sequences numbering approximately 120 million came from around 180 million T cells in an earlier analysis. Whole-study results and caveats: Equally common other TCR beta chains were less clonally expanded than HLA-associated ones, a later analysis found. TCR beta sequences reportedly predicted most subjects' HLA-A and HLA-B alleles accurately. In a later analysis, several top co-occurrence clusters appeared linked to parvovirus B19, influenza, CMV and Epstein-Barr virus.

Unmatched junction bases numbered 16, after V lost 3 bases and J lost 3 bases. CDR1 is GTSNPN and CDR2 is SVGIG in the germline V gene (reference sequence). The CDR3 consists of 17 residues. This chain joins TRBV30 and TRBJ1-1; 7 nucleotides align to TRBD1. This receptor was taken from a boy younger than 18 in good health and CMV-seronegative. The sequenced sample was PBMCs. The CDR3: CAWSTILTSRGDTEAFF. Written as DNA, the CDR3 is TGTGCCTGGAGCACAATCCTCACTTCCAGGGGGGACACTGAAGCTTTCTTT.